Listed here are 29 T cell receptor beta chains from one sample, sequenced in a study of spatial heterogeneity in lung cancer (dated 2019 in TCRdb). The meaning of the sample's time point label: sample taken at primary tumor resection. Without any cell sorting, TCR sequencing was performed on whole RNA extracted either from tumor and nontumor lung tissue or from cryopreserved PBMC samples. The library relied on 5' RACE. Sequenced using a NextSeq 500. TCRdb trimmed the raw reads at Q25, called clones with MiXCR and kept productive beta chains. Here each entry gathers all rows of one CDR3 protein and keeps the most common genes and DNA. The sample includes about 82,000 distinct CDR3 sequences, with around 12% observed a single time. The ten biggest clones cover about 4.5% of the sample. This specimen consisted of PBMCs, obtained at surgery. Receptor source: a male donor with early-stage non-small cell lung cancer.

This clonotype has more than one count but fewer than ten. The chain has TRBV6-1 and TRBJ2-7; unclear D gene. The CDR3 is 14 amino acids. The V and J ends lost 5 bases and 2 bases respectively, with 13 bases between them. Germline V gene sequence: CDR1 MNHNS, CDR2 SASEGT. Here the CDR3 DNA reads TGTGCCAGCAGTTTCCACATGAGTACCTACGAGCAGTACTTC. Amino acids: CASSFHMSTYEQYF.

This clonotype came up a few times. J is TRBJ2-7 and V is TRBV5-5; D unclear. V was pared by 1 base and J by 5 bases, with 4 bases between. The CDR3 length is 11 residues. Per the germline V gene, CDR1 is SGHKS and CDR2 is YYEKEE (reference sequence). This CDR3 is CASSLRDEQYF. CDR3 DNA sequence: TGTGCCAGCAGCTTGAGGGACGAGCAGTACTTC.

This clonotype has more than one count but fewer than ten. V usage is TRBV27 and J usage is TRBJ2-7; 7 bases fit TRBD1. The CDR3 extends over 16 amino acids. V was clipped by 2 bases and J by 4 bases; unmatched bases: 11. CDR1 is MNHEY and CDR2 is SMNVEV in the germline V gene (reference sequence). This CDR3 is CASSLRIGGRGYEQYF. The CDR3 nucleotides are TGTGCCAGCAGTTTAAGGATCGGAGGCAGGGGGTACGAGCAGTACTTC.

This clonotype was seen more than once but under ten times. DNA of the CDR3: TGCAGTGCTCGACCGGGACCCGGGGGGGAAAAACTGTTTTTT. This sequence encodes CSARPGPGGEKLFF. The chain links TRBV20-1 to TRBJ1-4; the D gene is possibly TRBD1 (5 bases). Trimming shortened V by 5 bases and J by 8 bases, and 18 bases separated the two germline ends. Germline V gene lookup returns CDR1 DFQATT and CDR2 SNEGSKA (reference sequence). This CDR3 has 14 amino acids.

This clonotype was counted between two and nine times. CDR3 sequence: CSVEDRAGGPYEQYF. The CDR3 nucleotides are TGCAGCGTTGAAGATAGGGCAGGGGGTCCCTACGAGCAGTACTTC. This chain links TRBV29-1 with TRBJ2-7; 7 positions agree with TRBD1. Germline-derived CDR1 and CDR2 are SQVTM and ANQGSEA. The CDR3 spans 15 residues. The V and J ends lost 0 bases and 2 bases, in that order; junction bases with no gene match: 7.

The chain couples TRBV6-2 or TRBV6-3 to TRBJ2-2, with D tentatively TRBD1 (6 bases). This CDR3 region has 16 residues. Trimming removed 4 bases at V and 4 bases at J, with 16 bases between. Germline V CDR1 and CDR2: MNHEY, SVGEGT. The CDR3 region is CASSLHRVSGTGELFF. The DNA for the CDR3 is TGTGCCAGCAGTTTACACAGGGTTTCAGGCACCGGGGAGCTGTTTTTT.

In this sample, this clonotype turned up a few times. The chain couples TRBV7-9 to TRBJ2-7; D remains unclear. The CDR3 loop spans 11 amino acids. The ends were cut back, 3 bases at V and 4 bases at J, with 4 bases in the middle. Germline loops: CDR1 SEHNR, CDR2 FQNEAQ (reference sequence). The CDR3 DNA sequence: TGTGCCAGCAGCTTGGAGTACGAGCAGTACTTC. Protein sequence: CASSLEYEQYF. Full variable domain (remainder filled in from reference TRBV7-9 and TRBJ2-7): DTGVSQNPRHKITKRGQNVTFRCDPISEHNRLYWYRQTLGQGPEFLTYFQNEAQLEKSRLLSDRFSAERPKGSFSTLEIQRTEQGDSAMYLCASSLEYEQYFGPGTRLTVT.

The V and J genes are TRBV3-1 and TRBJ2-1; 9 nucleotides align to TRBD2. CDR3 size: 13 residues. Germline V gives CDR1 LGHDT, CDR2 YNNKEL (reference sequence). Germline trimming cut 4 bases from V and 8 bases from J; bases unmatched to any gene: 3. CDR3 DNA sequence: TGTGCCAGCAGCCGGCGGGGGGGCGATGAGCAGTTCTTC. Translating it yields CASSRRGGDEQFF.

V and J are TRBV5-1 and TRBJ2-2, with a possible D match to TRBD2 (7 bases). CDR3 size: 15 residues. CDR1 and CDR2 from the germline V gene are SGHRS and YFSETQ. Trimming stripped 3 bases from V and 3 bases from J, with 12 bases between. The CDR3 sequence is CASSSEGGHTGELFF. CDR3 in DNA: TGCGCCAGCAGCTCGGAGGGGGGGCACACCGGGGAGCTGTTTTTT. Full variable domain (remainder filled in from reference TRBV5-1 and TRBJ2-2): KAGVTQTPRYLIKTRGQQVTLSCSPISGHRSVSWYQQTPGQGLQFLFEYFSETQRNKGNFPGRFSGRQFSNSRSEMNVSTLELGDSALYLCASSSEGGHTGELFFGEGSRLTVL.

This clonotype was recorded a few times. The V gene is TRBV25-1, the J gene TRBJ1-2; D is unresolved. Germline V gene sequence: CDR1 MGHDK, CDR2 SYGVNS. Trimming pared 1 base from V and 9 bases from J, leaving 6 bases between. The CDR3 runs to 11 residues. CDR3 sequence (DNA): TGTGCCAGCAGTGAATTGGCCAGCTACACCTTC. The encoded protein is CASSELASYTF.

For the CDR3, the DNA is TGTGCCTGGACCCCGGGACTCCTAATCTACAATGAGCAGTTCTTC. It is translated as CAWTPGLLIYNEQFF. The chain carries TRBV30 and TRBJ2-1, with a possible D match to TRBD2 (6 bases). Deletions cut 4 bases from V and 3 bases from J, with 16 bases between. The CDR3 has 15 residues. The V gene's germline CDR1 is GTSNPN and CDR2 SVGIG (reference sequence).

This chain's CDR3 is CASSEGLAGFQETQYF. In DNA, the CDR3 is TGTGCCAGCAGTGAGGGACTAGCGGGTTTCCAAGAGACCCAGTACTTC. The chain employs TRBV2 and TRBJ2-5, with 12 bases lining up with TRBD2. Germline CDR1 and CDR2: SNHLY and FYNNEI. With 3 bases clipped from V and 1 base from J, the junction kept 3 bases outside the gene matches. This CDR3 contains 16 residues.

The V gene is TRBV18, the J gene TRBJ2-2; 9 nucleotides align to TRBD1. V gave up 6 bases and J gave up 3 bases; unmatched junction bases: 5. Germline V lookup: CDR1 KGHSH, CDR2 LQKENI. The CDR3 length is 15 residues. The CDR3 nucleotides read TGTGCCAGCTCGTCCGGGACAGGGTACACCGGGGAGCTGTTTTTT. This encodes CASSSGTGYTGELFF.

The chain recombines TRBV11-2 with TRBJ2-1; 7 positions match TRBD2. Germline CDR1 is SGHAT and CDR2 is FQNNGV. This CDR3 spans 14 amino acids. The V gene end was trimmed by 5 bases and the J gene end by 7 bases; junction bases not matched to a gene: 8. The CDR3 coding sequence is TGTGCCAGCAGCCAGAGCGGGGCCGGAAATGAGCAGTTCTTC. It is translated as CASSQSGAGNEQFF.

This clonotype was seen only a few times. This rearrangement joins TRBV12-3 or TRBV12-4 to TRBJ2-3; 10 bases are shared with TRBD2. Trimming cost V 3 bases and J 5 bases; bases outside gene matches: 8. This CDR3 is 16 amino acids long. The CDR3 bases are TGTGCCAGCAGTTTCACAAGCGGGGGGGGTAGAGATACGCAGTATTTT. Its protein product is CASSFTSGGGRDTQYF.

This chain uses TRBV7-3 with TRBJ2-5; D possibly corresponds to TRBD2 (7 bases). CDR3 size: 15 residues. Trimming took 2 bases from V and 4 from J, leaving 14 bases between them. Germline assignment: CDR1 SGHTA and CDR2 FQGTGA. CDR3 amino acids: CASSLLGGAGETQYF. As DNA, the CDR3 is TGTGCCAGCAGCTTATTAGGGGGGGCGGGAGAGACCCAGTACTTC.

This clonotype was seen a handful of times. V is TRBV5-1 and J is TRBJ2-7, with D perhaps TRBD1 (5 bases). Germline assignment: CDR1 SGHRS and CDR2 YFSETQ. Trimming removed 2 bases at V and 7 bases at J, with 16 bases between. The CDR3 has 14 residues. The CDR3: CASSFDNGAKEQYF. The CDR3 DNA follows: TGCGCCAGCAGCTTCGACAATGGGGCTAAAGAGCAGTACTTC.

V gene TRBV7-9 combines with J gene TRBJ2-7; 10 bases are a match to TRBD2. Germline-derived CDR1 and CDR2 are SEHNR and FQNEAQ (reference sequence). CDR3 length: 14 amino acids. The junction had 1 base not matched to a gene; V was cut back by 5 bases and J by 0 bases. CDR3 amino acids: CASSQREGSYEQYF. The CDR3 DNA sequence: TGTGCCAGCAGCCAGCGGGAGGGCTCCTACGAGCAGTACTTC.

This clonotype was counted only a few times. The chain is built from TRBV3-1 and TRBJ1-5; D call uncertain. V dropped 6 bases and J dropped 4 bases, with 10 bases sitting between them. The CDR3 has 13 amino acids. CDR1 is LGHDT, CDR2 YNNKEL, per germline (reference sequence). The CDR3 loop is CASSQMGNQPQHF. In nucleotides, the CDR3 is TGTGCCAGCAGTCAGATGGGGAATCAGCCCCAGCATTTT.

This clonotype was recorded at least ten times. V and J are TRBV20-1 and TRBJ1-5, with 9 bases lining up with TRBD1. After removal of 3 bases from V and 4 bases from J, the junction contained 13 bases not matched to a gene. This CDR3 has 17 residues. In germline, CDR1 is DFQATT, CDR2 SNEGSKA (reference sequence). CDR3 protein: CSASPIRDRVKNQPQHF. In nucleotides, the CDR3 is TGCAGTGCTAGCCCAATAAGGGACAGGGTAAAAAATCAGCCCCAGCATTTT.

The chain couples TRBV29-1 to TRBJ2-1; 10 bases map to TRBD1. There are 13 residues in the CDR3. CDR1 and CDR2 (germline): SQVTM, ANQGSEA. The J segment lost 4 bases and the V segment lost 8 bases, leaving 5 bases of the junction unmatched. The CDR3 DNA follows: TGCAGCTGGGGGACAGGGGAGTACAATGAGCAGTTCTTC. Translation: CSWGTGEYNEQFF.

This clonotype was observed a handful of times. The gene calls are TRBV15 and TRBJ2-1; possibly TRBD1 or TRBD2 for D (5 bases each). V gave up 3 bases and J gave up 2 bases, with 17 bases separating them. Looked up from germline, CDR1 is LNHNV and CDR2 is YYDKDF (reference sequence). This CDR3 is 17 amino acids long. For the CDR3, the DNA is TGTGCCACCAGCAGTTTTCCCGGGACCTTACCCTACAATGAGCAGTTCTTC. This gives the protein CATSSFPGTLPYNEQFF.

This clonotype was observed a handful of times. CDR3 protein: CSIRDSLSGANVLTF. CDR3 nucleotide sequence: TGCAGCATCCGGGACAGCCTCTCTGGGGCCAACGTCCTGACTTTC. The chain is built from TRBV29-1 and TRBJ2-6; 7 bases line up with TRBD1. The CDR3 is 15 amino acids. V lost 8 bases, J lost 0 bases, and 7 bases stayed unmatched. In germline, CDR1 is SQVTM, CDR2 ANQGSEA.

V and J are TRBV5-5 and TRBJ1-1, with D hard to call. Looked up from germline, CDR1 is SGHKS and CDR2 is YYEKEE (reference sequence). V shed 2 bases and J shed 5 bases, with 10 bases lying between them. The CDR3 length is 13 residues. The CDR3 DNA sequence: TGTGCCAGCAGCTTTGGGGATTCGACTGAAGCTTTCTTT. Amino acid sequence: CASSFGDSTEAFF.

This sequence joins TRBV7-9 and TRBJ1-6; no reliable D call. The CDR3 totals 18 residues. V was cut by 0 bases and J by 0 bases, with 12 bases left in between. The V gene's germline CDR1 is SEHNR and CDR2 FQNEAQ (reference sequence). CDR3 sequence: CASSLAQAASSYNSPLHF. The CDR3 DNA sequence: TGTGCCAGCAGCTTAGCGCAGGCGGCGAGCTCCTATAATTCACCCCTCCACTTT. The variable domain in full, with the rest retrieved from reference TRBV7-9 and TRBJ1-6, is DTGVSQNPRHKITKRGQNVTFRCDPISEHNRLYWYRQTLGQGPEFLTYFQNEAQLEKSRLLSDRFSAERPKGSFSTLEIQRTEQGDSAMYLCASSLAQAASSYNSPLHFGNGTRLTVT.

This clonotype was found many times. J is TRBJ2-1 and V is TRBV12-3 or TRBV12-4; 12 positions agree with TRBD2. V gave up 1 base and J gave up 7 bases; unmatched junction bases: 5. The CDR3 contains 16 residues. The CDR3 spells CASSLGKLAGGNEQFF. DNA for the CDR3: TGTGCCAGCAGTTTAGGGAAGCTAGCGGGAGGGAATGAGCAGTTCTTC.

The sample holds a few counts of this clonotype. The chain is built from TRBV29-1 and TRBJ2-2; tentatively, D is TRBD1 or TRBD2 (5 bases each). Germline V lookup: CDR1 SQVTM, CDR2 ANQGSEA. Trimming removed 4 bases at V and 4 bases at J, with 10 bases between. The CDR3 covers 13 residues. The CDR3 nucleotides are TGCAGCGTTGGGAAGGGGACCACCGGGGAGCTGTTTTTT. Amino acid sequence: CSVGKGTTGELFF.

This clonotype has a handful of counts. The chain uses TRBV7-9 and TRBJ2-7; the D gene is possibly TRBD1 (6 bases). CDR3 length: 15 residues. Germline CDR1 is SEHNR and CDR2 is FQNEAQ (reference sequence). Trimming removed 2 bases at V and 2 bases at J, with 13 bases between. The CDR3 loop reads CASSLLGAYPYEQYF. CDR3 sequence (DNA): TGTGCCAGCAGCTTATTGGGGGCTTATCCCTACGAGCAGTACTTC.

This chain connects TRBV29-1 to TRBJ2-1; D is possibly TRBD2 (6 bases). The CDR3 totals 12 residues. CDR1 SQVTM and CDR2 ANQGSEA come from the germline V gene. Trimming pared 8 bases from V and 7 bases from J, leaving 15 bases between. CDR3 nucleotide sequence: TGCAGCTCCTGGGGGGAGAGAAATGAGCAGTTCTTC. This gives the protein CSSWGERNEQFF.